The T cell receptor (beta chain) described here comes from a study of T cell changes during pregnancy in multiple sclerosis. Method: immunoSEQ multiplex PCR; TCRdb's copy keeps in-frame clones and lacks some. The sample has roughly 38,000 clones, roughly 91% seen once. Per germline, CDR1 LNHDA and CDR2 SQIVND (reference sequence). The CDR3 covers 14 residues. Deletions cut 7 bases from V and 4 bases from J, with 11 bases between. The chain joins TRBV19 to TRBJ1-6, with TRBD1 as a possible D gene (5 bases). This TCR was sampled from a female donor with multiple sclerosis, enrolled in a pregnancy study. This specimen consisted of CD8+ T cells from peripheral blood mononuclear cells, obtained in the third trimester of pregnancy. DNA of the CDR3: TGTGCCAGTAAGGGGAGGGATTATAATTCACCCCTCCACTTT. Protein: CASKGRDYNSPLHF.